The 5 T cell receptor beta chains below come from one sample, sequenced in a study of T-cell memory formation after mild COVID-19. TCRdb passed the 5' RACE reads through MiXCR, listing each CDR3 protein once. The data hold around 150,000 distinct CDR3 sequences, with about 15% observed a single time. Sequencing input: PBMCs or a T cell subset sorted from them (not recorded which). The receptors shown here come from an adult woman who had mild COVID-19 (a few samples of this study predate the infection). Cell type and time point are not known.

Only a few counts were recorded for this clonotype. The chain has TRBV12-3 or TRBV12-4 and TRBJ2-3; D remains unclear. This CDR3 has 10 amino acids. The V end was cut by 6 bases, the J end by 11 bases, with 9 bases between. The CDR3 sequence: CASSSRKQYF. The CDR3 DNA follows: TGTGCCAGCAGCTCGAGGAAGCAGTATTTT.

This clonotype was observed a handful of times. The chain recombines TRBV7-9 with TRBJ2-7; D ambiguous. The germline V and J ends were trimmed by 5 bases and 4 bases, with 12 bases remaining between them. The CDR3 has 13 residues. Germline values: CDR1 SEHNR, CDR2 FQNEAQ (reference sequence). CDR3 bases: TGTGCCAGCAGCCGCAGCGCCCGGTACGAGCAGTACTTC. Translated: CASSRSARYEQYF.

This clonotype showed up just a few times. The rearrangement joins TRBV4-1 to TRBJ2-7; a weak D match, TRBD2 (5 bases). From germline, CDR1 is MGHRA and CDR2 YSYEKL. The CDR3 is 18 amino acids. Trimming took off 1 base at V and 0 bases at J, with 19 bases between the two ends. CDR3 sequence: CASSQASKGATSSYEQYF. The CDR3 DNA follows: TGCGCCAGCAGCCAAGCCTCTAAGGGAGCTACGAGCTCCTACGAGCAGTACTTC.

This chain uses TRBV6-5 with TRBJ1-1; weak D call: TRBD1 (5 bases). Trimming stripped 0 bases from V and 6 bases from J, with 14 bases between. CDR3 size: 15 residues. CDR1 is MNHEY, CDR2 SVGAGI, per germline. CDR3 loop: CASSYSRGMWSEAFF. CDR3 nucleotides: TGTGCCAGCAGTTACTCGAGGGGCATGTGGTCTGAAGCTTTCTTT.

The rearrangement joins TRBV20-1 to TRBJ2-6, with 13 bases identical to TRBD2. V shed 0 bases and J 2 bases; nucleotides not matched to a gene: 13. The CDR3 consists of 21 residues. The germline V gene has CDR1 DFQATT and CDR2 SNEGSKA (reference sequence). The CDR3 nucleotides read TGCAGTGCTAGAGACAGAAACTGGACTAGCGGGAGCGCAACTGGGGCCAACGTCCTGACTTTC. Its protein is CSARDRNWTSGSATGANVLTF.